The clone carrying this TCR beta chain has only one observation. Study processing details: Scientists estimated how many nucleated cells there were by amplifying reference gene primers. Method: immunoSEQ multiplex PCR; TCRdb's copy keeps in-frame clones and lacks some. That table supplies the V and J calls and clone size; D and trimming were determined from the DNA. The sample holds about 150,000 clones; about 85% are singletons and the top ten take over 0.55%. This sample is drawn from a study of blood T cell repertoires in COVID-19. Study background: Some COVID-19 samples were acute and others convalescent; all came from the United States, Italy and Spain. T cells, B-cell-depleted T cells, or PBMCs provided the cDNA or gDNA that served as material.

The germline V gene encodes CDR1 SGHKS and CDR2 YYEKEE (reference sequence). The CDR3 spans 17 residues. V lost 4 bases, J lost 3 bases, and 8 bases stayed unmatched. The clonotype was recovered from a man aged 55 to 69 with COVID-19, enrolled during active disease. V is TRBV5-5 and J is TRBJ2-5; 14 positions agree with TRBD2. Sample: peripheral blood. The DNA for the CDR3 is TGTGCCAGCAGCCCCGGGACTAGCGGGGGTTATAAAGAGACCCAGTACTTC. This gives the protein CASSPGTSGGYKETQYF.